The clone carrying this T cell receptor (beta chain) was counted ten times or more. No antigen is known for it. Expressed TCRB transcripts were sequenced, since all the RNA that had been isolated was reverse transcribed. Measured with immunoSEQ multiplex PCR; TCRdb has only the in-frame clones, and not every one. The table has about 650,000 clones, 12% seen once. This CDR3 has 16 residues. V shed 8 bases and J shed 0 bases, with 14 bases lying between them. The data were obtained in a study of beta chain features in type 1 diabetes. Study as a whole: Cell yields, age and gender were similar between patients and healthy donors. Sorted cells from all samples, numbering 107,917,701, were examined.

General observations from the study: For cells with high TCR expression, cDNA sequencing could yield over-representation. A moderate, significant TCRB CDR3 shortening appeared in type 1 diabetes across four CD4+ subsets. Insertions at VDJ junctions were less frequent in type 1 diabetes patients. These patients also deleted more nucleotides at the same junctions.

This TCR was sampled from a man between 25 and 39 years old with type 1 diabetes. This chain uses TRBV23-1 with TRBJ2-6; D gene uncertain. TRBV23-1 is sorted into the ORF group, with uncertain function. Specimen: naive CD4+ T cells from blood. CDR3 sequence reads: CASVPGVPSGANVLTF. DNA of the CDR3: TGCGCCAGCGTTCCTGGGGTCCCCTCTGGGGCCAACGTCCTGACTTTC.